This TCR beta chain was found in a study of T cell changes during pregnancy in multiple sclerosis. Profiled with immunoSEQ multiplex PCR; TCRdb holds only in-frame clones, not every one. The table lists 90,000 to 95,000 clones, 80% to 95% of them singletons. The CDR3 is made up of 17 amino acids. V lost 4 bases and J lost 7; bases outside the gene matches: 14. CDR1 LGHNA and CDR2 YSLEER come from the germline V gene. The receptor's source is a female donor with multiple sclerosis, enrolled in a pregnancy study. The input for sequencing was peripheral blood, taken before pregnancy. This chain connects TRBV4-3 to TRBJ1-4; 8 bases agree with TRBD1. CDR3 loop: CASSRRYPGGASEKLFF. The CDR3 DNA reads TGCGCCAGCAGCCGACGGTATCCAGGGGGCGCGAGTGAAAAACTGTTTTTT.